This passage covers 22 T cell receptor beta chains from one sample sequenced in a study of T-cell memory formation after mild COVID-19. From the 5' RACE reads, TCRdb called clonotypes with MiXCR, one entry per CDR3 protein. The data show more than 450,000 distinct CDR3 sequences, under 20% seen once. The sequenced material came from PBMCs or a T cell subset sorted from them (not recorded which). The receptors were gathered from an adult woman who had mild COVID-19 (a few samples of this study predate the infection). Cell type and time point are not known.

This clonotype was counted many times. This chain connects TRBV5-8 to TRBJ2-2; D remains unclear. The CDR3 loop spans 14 amino acids. Trimming pared 0 bases from V and 4 bases from J, leaving 7 bases between. Germline assignment: CDR1 SGHTS and CDR2 YDEGEE. The CDR3: CASSLEGPTGELFF. The DNA of the CDR3 is TGTGCCAGCAGCTTGGAGGGTCCCACCGGGGAGCTGTTTTTT.

The V and J genes are TRBV4-3 and TRBJ2-7; D possibly corresponds to TRBD2 (6 bases). The germline gives CDR1 LGHNA, CDR2 YSLEER. The V end lost 5 bases, the J end lost 1 base, and 12 bases lay between the germline ends. The CDR3 is 14 residues long. The CDR3 reads CASSYGGGSYEQYF. CDR3 bases: TGCGCCAGCAGCTACGGTGGGGGGTCCTACGAGCAGTACTTC.

The chain has TRBV5-1 and TRBJ2-7; 7 bases map to TRBD2. This CDR3 region has 14 residues. V was clipped by 2 bases and J by 3 bases; unmatched bases: 5. Germline CDR1 SGHRS, CDR2 YFSETQ. CDR3 sequence: CASSFRAGHYEQYF. DNA for the CDR3: TGCGCCAGCAGCTTTAGAGCGGGGCACTACGAGCAGTACTTC.

This clonotype was observed a handful of times. The chain uses TRBV29-1 and TRBJ2-5; 7 nucleotides align to TRBD1. The V segment lost 0 bases and the J segment 6 bases; nucleotides outside the gene matches: 7. Germline V gene data show CDR1 as SQVTM and CDR2 as ANQGSEA. The CDR3 runs to 14 residues. The CDR3 nucleotides read TGCAGCGTTGAAGAAGACAGGGCAGGGAAGACCCAGTACTTC. This encodes CSVEEDRAGKTQYF.

The V gene is TRBV20-1, the J gene TRBJ2-3; no clear D. Trimming pared 6 bases from V and 3 bases from J, leaving 13 bases between. This CDR3 contains 13 residues. Per germline, CDR1 DFQATT and CDR2 SNEGSKA (reference sequence). CDR3 amino acids: CSAADQLTDTQYF. CDR3 sequence (DNA): TGCAGTGCGGCCGACCAGCTGACAGATACGCAGTATTTT.

In its sample, this clonotype was seen a few times. The V gene is TRBV11-3, the J gene TRBJ2-7; D is unclear. CDR3 length: 14 residues. V lost 0 bases and J lost 2, with 8 bases in between. Germline values: CDR1 SGHNT, CDR2 YENEEA. In DNA, the CDR3 is TGTGCCAGCAGCTTAGATGGTACAGCCTACGAGCAGTACTTC. Amino acid sequence: CASSLDGTAYEQYF.

V usage is TRBV12-3 or TRBV12-4 and J usage is TRBJ2-3; TRBD1 matches at 9 bases. V shed 6 bases and J 4 bases; nucleotides not matched to a gene: 17. The CDR3 runs 18 residues. In DNA, the CDR3 is TGTGCCAGCAGCATTACTCTTACCCGACAGGGGGAAGCAGATACGCAGTATTTT. This gives the protein CASSITLTRQGEADTQYF.

The V and J genes are TRBV6-5 and TRBJ1-1; possibly TRBD1 for D (6 bases). V was shortened by 0 bases and J by 5 bases, with 19 bases between the two germline ends. The CDR3 loop spans 17 amino acids. The germline V gene encodes CDR1 MNHEY and CDR2 SVGAGI. CDR3 region: CASSYSIGGPEGTEAFF. As DNA, the CDR3 is TGTGCCAGCAGTTACTCGATCGGGGGCCCCGAGGGAACTGAAGCTTTCTTT.

This clonotype turned up a few times. The J gene is TRBJ2-5, the V gene TRBV12-3 or TRBV12-4, with 13 bases matching TRBD2. This CDR3 has 16 residues. The ends lost 9 bases at V and 1 base at J; junction bases unmatched: 8. DNA of the CDR3: TGTGCCAGTGCTCATACTAGCGGGAGGGCCCAAGAGACCCAGTACTTC. Its protein product is CASAHTSGRAQETQYF.

The V call is TRBV5-6, the J call TRBJ1-1; weak D call: TRBD1 (5 bases). Germline CDR1 reads SGHDT; CDR2 reads YYEEEE. The CDR3 spans 16 residues. The V gene lost 3 bases and the J gene lost 3 bases, with 18 bases spanning the gap. This CDR3 reads CASSSKGPQPDTEAFF. In nucleotides, the CDR3 is TGTGCCAGCAGCTCTAAGGGACCCCAGCCGGACACTGAAGCTTTCTTT.

The sample holds a few counts of this clonotype. The gene calls are TRBV6-2 or TRBV6-3 and TRBJ2-2; possibly TRBD1 for D (5 bases). Trimming shortened V by 2 bases and J by 3 bases, and 13 bases separated the two germline ends. The CDR3 runs 16 residues. Germline V lookup: CDR1 MNHEY, CDR2 SVGEGT. CDR3 nucleotides: TGTGCCAGCAGTTACGGGTGGGGCAGGGACACCGGGGAGCTGTTTTTT. Translated, it gives CASSYGWGRDTGELFF.

This clonotype has at least ten counts. The CDR3 reads CASSSGLAGGPSTDTQYF. CDR3 coding DNA: TGTGCCAGCAGCTCGGGACTAGCGGGAGGACCCTCCACAGATACGCAGTATTTT. The gene calls are TRBV7-6 and TRBJ2-3; 15 nucleotides match TRBD2. The CDR3 runs 18 residues. Germline V lookup: CDR1 SGHVS, CDR2 FNYEAQ. Germline trimming cut 4 bases from V and 2 bases from J; bases unmatched to any gene: 7.

The V gene is TRBV2, the J gene TRBJ2-7, with 8 bases identical to TRBD1. This CDR3 comprises 14 residues. Looked up from germline, CDR1 is SNHLY and CDR2 is FYNNEI. V shed 8 bases and J 4 bases; nucleotides not matched to a gene: 10. The CDR3 protein is CASEPDRGGYEQYF. The CDR3 nucleotides read TGTGCCAGCGAGCCCGACAGGGGTGGTTACGAGCAGTACTTC.

The rearrangement joins TRBV9 to TRBJ1-5, with D possibly TRBD1 on 5 matching bases. This CDR3 comprises 18 residues. With 3 bases removed from V and 5 bases from J, the gap between germline ends came to 24 bases. Germline CDR1 SGDLS, CDR2 YYNGEE. The CDR3 here is CASSAEDGGDNWHQPQHF. As DNA, the CDR3 is TGTGCCAGCAGCGCCGAGGATGGGGGGGATAATTGGCATCAGCCCCAGCATTTT.

As regards this clonotype: A read error may produce the germline difference seen at one junction end. This chain links TRBV6-5 with TRBJ2-3; D not certain. Germline V gene lookup returns CDR1 MNHEY and CDR2 SVGAGI. There are 14 residues in the CDR3. The CDR3 sequence: CDSCEQRGTDTQYF. The CDR3 coding sequence is TGTGACAGCTGTGAGCAACGCGGCACAGATACGCAGTATTTT.

This clonotype was recorded at least ten times. The rearrangement uses TRBV20-1 and TRBJ2-1; either TRBD1 or TRBD2 may supply D (5 bases each). The germline V gene has CDR1 DFQATT and CDR2 SNEGSKA (reference sequence). The CDR3 runs 15 residues. The V and J ends lost 6 bases and 4 bases respectively, with 19 bases between them. The DNA for the CDR3 is TGCAGTGCATTAGGGACCCAAAAGGGATACAATGAGCAGTTCTTC. This gives the protein CSALGTQKGYNEQFF.

J is TRBJ2-6 and V is TRBV6-1, with 11 bases fitting TRBD1. The V segment lost 10 bases and the J segment 0 bases; nucleotides outside the gene matches: 5. Germline V lookup: CDR1 MNHNS, CDR2 SASEGT. The CDR3 loop spans 16 amino acids. The CDR3 DNA reads TGTGCCACCGGACAGGGGGCGAGCTCTGGGGCCAACGTCCTGACTTTC. It is translated as CATGQGASSGANVLTF.

The chain couples TRBV15 to TRBJ2-7, with 7 bases fitting TRBD1. The V gene's germline CDR1 is LNHNV and CDR2 YYDKDF (reference sequence). The CDR3 covers 14 residues. Trimming at V came to 4 bases and at J to 2 bases, leaving 5 bases not matched to a gene. CDR3 coding DNA: TGTGCCACCAGCACCGGACAGGTAACCTACGAGCAGTACTTC. This translates into CATSTGQVTYEQYF.

This clonotype was picked up a small number of times. The chain's CDR3 is CSARSIAGLPNTGELFF. DNA of the CDR3: TGCAGTGCTAGGAGTATCGCGGGACTACCGAACACCGGGGAGCTGTTTTTT. This rearrangement joins TRBV20-1 to TRBJ2-2; TRBD2 matches 7 bases. Germline CDR1 reads DFQATT; CDR2 reads SNEGSKA (reference sequence). The length of the CDR3 is 17 residues. The trim removed 3 bases at V and 0 bases at J, leaving 10 bases unmatched.

A few counts support this clonotype. V is TRBV20-1 and J is TRBJ2-6, with 13 bases that match TRBD2. V lost 5 bases and J lost 2; bases outside the gene matches: 6. Germline CDR1 DFQATT, CDR2 SNEGSKA (reference sequence). The CDR3 has 17 amino acids. In DNA form, the CDR3 reads TGCAGTGCTTATCGACTAGCGGGAGGCCCTGGGGCCAACGTCCTGACTTTC. Protein product: CSAYRLAGGPGANVLTF.

V is TRBV6-5 and J is TRBJ2-5, with D unclear. Germline-derived CDR1 and CDR2 are MNHEY and SVGAGI. V was pared by 2 bases and J by 2 bases, with 9 bases between. The CDR3 has 14 amino acids. CDR3 coding DNA: TGTGCCAGCAGTTACCGGACCGTACAAGAGACCCAGTACTTC. Protein: CASSYRTVQETQYF.

The genes are TRBV18 and TRBJ2-7; D remains ambiguous. Germline V gene lookup returns CDR1 KGHSH and CDR2 LQKENI. The CDR3 length is 15 residues. Trimming shortened V by 2 bases and J by 0 bases, and 11 bases separated the two germline ends. As DNA, the CDR3 is TGTGCCAGCTCACCAGGATCCTTAAGCTCCTACGAGCAGTACTTC. Its protein is CASSPGSLSSYEQYF.